The 8 T cell receptor beta chains listed next were all sequenced from one sample in a study of blood T cell repertoires in COVID-19. Measured with immunoSEQ multiplex PCR; TCRdb has only the in-frame clones, and not every one. The data show 200,000 to 300,000 clones, with about 85% seen just once and 5% to 7% held by the top ten. The sequenced material came from peripheral blood. The receptors derive from a woman aged 55-70 years with active or convalescent COVID-19.

CDR3 in DNA: TGTGCCAGCTCACCGAGTCCCCAAGAGACCCAGTACTTC. Translated: CASSPSPQETQYF. The V and J genes are TRBV18 and TRBJ2-5; unclear D gene. The CDR3 length is 13 residues. Germline CDR1 is KGHSH and CDR2 is LQKENI. Trimming took 3 bases from V and 1 from J, leaving 6 bases between them.

The genes are TRBV12-3 or TRBV12-4 and TRBJ2-5; D unclear. The ends were cut back, 1 base at V and 9 bases at J, with 12 bases in the middle. The CDR3 covers 13 residues. For the CDR3, the DNA is TGTGCCAGCAGTTTAGATCCAAAGAGTCCCCAGTACTTC. As protein: CASSLDPKSPQYF.

V and J are TRBV3-1 (or the pseudogene TRBV3-2) and TRBJ2-1; 7 nucleotides agree with TRBD2. This CDR3 spans 17 amino acids. V was pared by 3 bases and J by 5 bases, with 13 bases of the junction left unmatched. Per germline, CDR1 LGHDT and CDR2 YNNKEL (reference sequence). As DNA, the CDR3 is TGTGCCAGCAGCCAGGGCCTCGGGCTAGCGGCTAACAATGAGCAGTTCTTC. Its translation: CASSQGLGLAANNEQFF.

This chain links TRBV2 with TRBJ1-2; 9 positions agree with TRBD1. V shed 11 bases, J shed 3 bases, and the junction held 7 bases outside the gene matches. The CDR3 has 13 amino acids. CDR1 is SNHLY, CDR2 FYNNEI, per germline. CDR3 nucleotides: TGTGCCGGGGGACAGGGAGAGGACTATGGCTACACCTTC. Amino acid sequence: CAGGQGEDYGYTF.

This clone was seen only a few times. This sequence joins TRBV5-4 and TRBJ2-2, with TRBD1 identical over 8 bases. The CDR3 has 16 residues. The junction had 9 bases not matched to a gene; V was cut back by 2 bases and J by 6 bases. The V gene's germline CDR1 is SGHNT and CDR2 YYREEE (reference sequence). The CDR3 nucleotides read TGTGCCAGCAGCTTATGGGCAGGGGGCGCCGCCGGGGAGCTGTTTTTT. This translates into CASSLWAGGAAGELFF.

This rearrangement joins TRBV27 to TRBJ1-5, with 11 nucleotides matching TRBD1. The CDR3 length is 14 residues. After removal of 4 bases from V and 6 bases from J, the junction contained 2 bases not matched to a gene. CDR1 and CDR2 from the germline V gene are MNHEY and SMNVEV (reference sequence). The CDR3 DNA reads as TGTGCCAGCAGTTCCGGGACAGGGGGTCAGCCCCAGCATTTT. Amino acids: CASSSGTGGQPQHF.

The gene calls are TRBV5-4 and TRBJ1-4; D might be TRBD1 (5 bases). Per the germline V gene, CDR1 is SGHNT and CDR2 is YYREEE (reference sequence). The CDR3 has 15 residues. Trimming stripped 4 bases from V and 4 bases from J, with 14 bases between. CDR3 DNA: TGTGCCAGCAGCCGAGAAGGACAAGTTAATGAAAAACTGTTTTTT. As protein: CASSREGQVNEKLFF.

V gene TRBV6-2 or TRBV6-3 combines with J gene TRBJ2-7; 11 bases align to TRBD2. The V gene's germline CDR1 is MNHEY and CDR2 SVGEGT. V shed 2 bases, J shed 3 bases, and the junction held 3 bases outside the gene matches. The CDR3 contains 15 residues. The CDR3 sequence: CASSYATSGGYEQYV. The DNA of the CDR3 is TGTGCCAGCAGTTACGCCACTAGCGGGGGCTACGAGCAGTACGTC.